Reported below is one TCR beta chain. Its target antigen remains unknown. No base quality values were provided; no much bigger clone lies one nucleotide off. The entry originates in a study of T cell repertoires in cytomegalovirus infection (dated by TCRdb to 2018 to 2020). Broadly, across the study: The peptide stimulations were aimed at well-studied HLA-B-restricted epitopes as well as recently identified HLA-C-restricted CMV epitopes, whose presentation resists viral immunomodulation. The HLA type of each donor mattered for the analysis, because public TCR beta signatures pointed to carriage of CMV infection along with the matching HLA type.

What the research found in general, with its limitations: In both this cohort and an independent cohort of some 370 donors, the cumulative frequency of public TCR beta family members distinguished carriers of CMV infection plus the relevant HLA type. The ex vivo response was dominated by HLA-C-restricted CMV-specific TCR beta clonotypes, and the single most frequent clonotype in two of eight donors was supplied by these HLA-C-restricted clonotypes.

The sample's treatment or condition, from its label and the paper: in vitro stimulation with specific CMV peptide epitopes to enrich CMV-specific T cells. TCRdb shows the sequencer as Illumina HiSeq 1500. Using fastp trimming at Q25 and MiXCR clonotype assembly, TCRdb reanalyzed the public sequencing data and kept in-frame beta chains. CDR3 protein sequences are deduplicated, and each keeps its most common genes and DNA. For this sample the table gives approximately 730,000 distinct CDR3 sequences, of which under 35% were detected only once. The ten biggest clones cover about an eighth of the sample. The clonotype originates from a human donor in good health (CMV status not recorded). Some clones in this sample may be carry-over from other donors' samples. The material was cultured CD8+ T cells from PBMCs, obtained from culture after CMV antigen stimulation.

Here the CDR3 is given as CASSTSGLGFYGYTF. In nucleotides, the sequence is TGTGCCAGCAGTACATCGGGACTGGGATTCTATGGCTACACCTTC. The V and J segments used are TRBV12-3 or TRBV12-4 and TRBJ1-2, with a weak D call of TRBD1 (5 bases match). V is cut by 5 bases and J by 4 bases, and the space between the germline ends is 17 bases. Inclusive of the bounding cysteine and phenylalanine, the CDR3 is 15 residues long. The DNA shown is the 45-base CDR3, in frame from base 1.